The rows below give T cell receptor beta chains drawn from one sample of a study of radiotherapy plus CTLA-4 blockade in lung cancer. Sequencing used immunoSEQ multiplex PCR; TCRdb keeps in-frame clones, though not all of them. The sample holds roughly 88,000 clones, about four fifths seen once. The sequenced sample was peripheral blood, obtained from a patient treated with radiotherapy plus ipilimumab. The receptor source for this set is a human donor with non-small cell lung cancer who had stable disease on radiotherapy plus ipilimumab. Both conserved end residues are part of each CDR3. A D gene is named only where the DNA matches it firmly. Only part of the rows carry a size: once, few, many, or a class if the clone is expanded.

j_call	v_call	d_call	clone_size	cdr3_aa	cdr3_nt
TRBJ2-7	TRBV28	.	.	CASLGASYEQYF	TGTGCCAGCCTCGGTGCTAGCTACGAGCAGTACTTC
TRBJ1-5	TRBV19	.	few	CASSTDRDQPQHF	TGTGCCAGTAGTACAGACAGAGATCAGCCCCAGCATTTT
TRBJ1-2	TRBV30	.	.	CAWIPTQGNYGYTF	TGTGCCTGGATCCCTACTCAGGGGAACTATGGCTACACCTTC
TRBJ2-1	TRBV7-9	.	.	CASSLEGGRISNEQFF	TGTGCCAGCAGCTTAGAGGGGGGACGGATCAGCAATGAGCAGTTCTTC
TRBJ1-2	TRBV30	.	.	CAWSVDRNYGYTF	TGTGCCTGGAGTGTGGACAGAAACTATGGCTACACCTTC
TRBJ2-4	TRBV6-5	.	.	CASKQSLAKNIQYF	TGTGCCAGCAAGCAGTCCCTAGCCAAAAACATTCAGTACTTC
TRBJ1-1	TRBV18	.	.	CASSTTTNGGTEAFF	TGTGCCAGCTCCACCACCACGAACGGGGGCACTGAAGCTTTCTTT
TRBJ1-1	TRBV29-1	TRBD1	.	CSVLRTGNTEAFF	TGCAGCGTTCTTAGGACAGGGAACACTGAAGCTTTCTTT
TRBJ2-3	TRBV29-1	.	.	CSVRTSGTPTSTDTQYF	TGCAGCGTTCGAACCAGCGGAACACCAACTAGCACAGATACGCAGTATTTT
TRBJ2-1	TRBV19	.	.	CASSRSADSSYNEQFF	TGTGCCAGTAGCCGATCAGCGGATAGCTCCTACAATGAGCAGTTCTTC
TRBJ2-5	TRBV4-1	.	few	CASSQGIQETQYF	TGCGCCAGCAGCCAAGGTATACAAGAGACCCAGTACTTC
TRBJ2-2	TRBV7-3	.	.	CASRPFRSTGELFF	TGTGCCAGCAGACCCTTTAGAAGCACCGGGGAGCTGTTTTTT
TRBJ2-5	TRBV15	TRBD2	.	CATSGGLAGGETQYF	TGTGCCACCAGCGGAGGACTAGCGGGTGGAGAGACCCAGTACTTC
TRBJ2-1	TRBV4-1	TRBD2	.	CASSQWGGNYNEQFF	TGCGCCAGCAGCCAATGGGGGGGTAACTACAATGAGCAGTTCTTC
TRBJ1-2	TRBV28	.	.	CASTSRAGFGYTF	TGTGCCAGCACCAGTAGGGCGGGGTTTGGCTACACCTTC
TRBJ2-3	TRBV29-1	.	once	CSVGKTTDTQYF	TGCAGCGTAGGTAAAACCACAGATACGCAGTATTTT
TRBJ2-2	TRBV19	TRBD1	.	CASKSDRGYTGELFF	TGTGCCAGTAAGAGTGACAGGGGATACACCGGGGAGCTGTTTTTT
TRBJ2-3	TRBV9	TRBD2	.	CASSVGRGGRDTQYF	TGTGCCAGCAGCGTGGGCCGGGGGGGGCGAGATACGCAGTATTTT
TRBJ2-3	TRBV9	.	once	CASSVVASVTDTQYF	TGTGCCAGCAGCGTAGTGGCTAGCGTCACAGATACGCAGTATTTT
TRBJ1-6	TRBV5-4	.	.	CASSLGGGPNNSPLHF	TGTGCCAGCAGCTTGGGGGGCGGGCCGAATAATTCACCCCTCCACTTT
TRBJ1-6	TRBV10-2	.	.	CASSHRSSYNSPLHF	TGCGCCAGCAGTCACCGGAGCTCCTATAATTCACCCCTCCACTTT
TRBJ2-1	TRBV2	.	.	CASTRDQGKRYNEQFF	TGTGCCAGCACCCGGGACCAAGGGAAGAGATACAATGAGCAGTTCTTC
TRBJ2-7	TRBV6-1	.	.	CASTQAPDSYEQYF	TGTGCCAGCACTCAGGCTCCCGACTCCTACGAGCAGTACTTC
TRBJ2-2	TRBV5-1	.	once	CASSPWTDANTGELFF	TGCGCCAGCAGCCCATGGACAGACGCGAACACCGGGGAGCTGTTTTTT
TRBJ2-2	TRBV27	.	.	CASSPPDANIANTGELFF	TGTGCCAGCAGTCCACCTGATGCGAACATCGCGAACACCGGGGAGCTGTTTTTT
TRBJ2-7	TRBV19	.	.	CASSPTGFGQYF	TGTGCCAGTAGTCCGACGGGCTTTGGGCAGTACTTC
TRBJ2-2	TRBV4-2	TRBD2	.	CASSPDWLTGGPSTGELFF	TGTGCCAGCAGCCCGGATTGGTTGACGGGAGGGCCTAGCACCGGGGAGCTGTTTTTT
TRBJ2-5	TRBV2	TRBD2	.	CASSFWDALAGDRETQYF	TGTGCCAGCAGTTTCTGGGACGCCCTAGCGGGAGATAGGGAGACCCAGTACTTC
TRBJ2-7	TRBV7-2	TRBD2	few	CASSSLAGGLYEQYF	TGTGCCAGCAGCTCTCTAGCGGGGGGCCTCTACGAGCAGTACTTC
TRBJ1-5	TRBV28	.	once	CASSLPLGGGQPQHF	TGTGCCAGCAGTTTGCCCCTTGGGGGCGGGCAGCCCCAGCATTTT
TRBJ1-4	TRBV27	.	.	CASSSSAGWVSNEKLFF	TGTGCCAGCAGTTCCTCGGCAGGTTGGGTCTCTAATGAAAAACTGTTTTTT
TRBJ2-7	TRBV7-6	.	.	CASSLAGGLNEQYF	TGTGCCAGCAGCTTAGCGGGGGGCTTGAACGAGCAGTACTTC
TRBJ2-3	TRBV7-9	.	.	CASTPPGGIDTQYF	TGTGCCAGCACCCCACCCGGGGGAATAGATACGCAGTATTTT
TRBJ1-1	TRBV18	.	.	CASSPPGGFGEAFF	TGTGCCAGCTCACCACCAGGGGGATTCGGTGAAGCTTTCTTT
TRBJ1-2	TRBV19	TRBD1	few	CASSMTGLEGYTF	TGTGCCAGTAGTATGACAGGGTTGGAGGGCTACACCTTC
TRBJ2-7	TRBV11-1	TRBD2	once	CASSHPTSGIHEQYF	TGTGCCAGCAGCCATCCGACTAGCGGGATCCACGAGCAGTACTTC
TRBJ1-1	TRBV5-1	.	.	CASSIRGGEAFF	TGCGCCAGCAGTATTCGGGGCGGCGAAGCTTTCTTT
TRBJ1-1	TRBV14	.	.	CASSQGGYTEAFF	TGTGCCAGCAGCCAAGGGGGTTACACTGAAGCTTTCTTT